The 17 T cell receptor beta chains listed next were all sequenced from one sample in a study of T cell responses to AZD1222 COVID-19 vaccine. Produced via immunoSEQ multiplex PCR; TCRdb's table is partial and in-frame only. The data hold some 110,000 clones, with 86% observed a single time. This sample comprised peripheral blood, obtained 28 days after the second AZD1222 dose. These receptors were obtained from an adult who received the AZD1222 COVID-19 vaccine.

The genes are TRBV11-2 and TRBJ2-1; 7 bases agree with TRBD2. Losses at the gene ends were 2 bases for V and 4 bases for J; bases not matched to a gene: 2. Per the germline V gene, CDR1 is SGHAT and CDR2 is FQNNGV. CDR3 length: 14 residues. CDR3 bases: TGTGCCAGCAGCTTAAGCGGGGAATACAATGAGCAGTTCTTC. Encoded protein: CASSLSGEYNEQFF.

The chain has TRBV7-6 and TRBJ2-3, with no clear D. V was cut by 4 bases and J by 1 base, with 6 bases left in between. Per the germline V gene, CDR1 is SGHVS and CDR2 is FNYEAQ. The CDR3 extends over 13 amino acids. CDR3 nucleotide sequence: TGTGCCAGCAGCTCCTGGGGCACAGATACGCAGTATTTT. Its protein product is CASSSWGTDTQYF.

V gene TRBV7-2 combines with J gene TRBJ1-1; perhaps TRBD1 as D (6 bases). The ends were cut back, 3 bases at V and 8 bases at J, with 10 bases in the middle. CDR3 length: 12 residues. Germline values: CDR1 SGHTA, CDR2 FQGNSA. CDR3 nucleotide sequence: TGTGCCAGCAGCTTTTTCGGGACAGAAGCTTTCTTT. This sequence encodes CASSFFGTEAFF.

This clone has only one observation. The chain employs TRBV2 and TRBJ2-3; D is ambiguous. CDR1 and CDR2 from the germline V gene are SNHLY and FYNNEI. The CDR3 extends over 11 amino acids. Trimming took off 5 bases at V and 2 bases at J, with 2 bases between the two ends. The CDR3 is CASSFTDTQYF. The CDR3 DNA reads TGTGCCAGCAGTTTCACAGATACGCAGTATTTT.

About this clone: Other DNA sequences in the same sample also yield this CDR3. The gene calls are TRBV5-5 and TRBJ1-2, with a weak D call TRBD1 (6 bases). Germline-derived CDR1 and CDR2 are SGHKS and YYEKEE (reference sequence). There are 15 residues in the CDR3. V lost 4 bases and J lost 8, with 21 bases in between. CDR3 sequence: CASSLGRTDERGYTF. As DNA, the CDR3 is TGTGCCAGCAGCCTGGGACGGACAGACGAAAGGGGCTACACCTTC.

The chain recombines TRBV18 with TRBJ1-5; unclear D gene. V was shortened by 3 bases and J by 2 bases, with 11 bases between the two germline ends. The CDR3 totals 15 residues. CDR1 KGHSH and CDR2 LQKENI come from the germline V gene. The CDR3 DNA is TGTGCCAGCTCACCCGTCGGACGGGGCAATCAGCCCCAGCATTTT. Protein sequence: CASSPVGRGNQPQHF.

The CDR3 spells CSVPRTGEAFF. CDR3 DNA: TGCAGTGTTCCACGGACAGGGGAAGCTTTCTTT. The gene calls are TRBV20-1 and TRBJ1-1; 8 nucleotides align to TRBD1. CDR3 length: 11 amino acids. Trimming took 7 bases from V and 8 from J; bases not matched to a gene: 6. CDR1 is DFQATT, CDR2 SNEGSKA, per germline (reference sequence).

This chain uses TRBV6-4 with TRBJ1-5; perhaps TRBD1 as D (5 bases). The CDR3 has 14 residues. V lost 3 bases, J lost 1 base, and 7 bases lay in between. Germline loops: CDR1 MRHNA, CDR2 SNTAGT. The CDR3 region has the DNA TGTGCCAGCAGTGAGACAGAAAGCAATCAGCCCCAGCATTTT. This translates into CASSETESNQPQHF.

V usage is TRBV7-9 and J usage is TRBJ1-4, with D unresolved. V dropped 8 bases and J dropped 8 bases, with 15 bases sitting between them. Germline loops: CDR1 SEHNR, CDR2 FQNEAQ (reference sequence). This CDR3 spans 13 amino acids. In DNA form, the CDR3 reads TGTGCCAGCGGGCCCCCCCGGAGGGAAAAACTGTTTTTT. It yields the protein CASGPPRREKLFF.

CDR3 residues: CASSINNPTGQETQYF. In DNA form, the CDR3 reads TGTGCCAGTAGTATCAATAACCCGACAGGGCAAGAGACCCAGTACTTC. V is TRBV19 and J is TRBJ2-5, with 7 bases matching TRBD1. The CDR3 runs 16 residues. Germline loops: CDR1 LNHDA, CDR2 SQIVND (reference sequence). With V trimmed by 3 bases and J by 2 bases, 9 bases remained unmatched.

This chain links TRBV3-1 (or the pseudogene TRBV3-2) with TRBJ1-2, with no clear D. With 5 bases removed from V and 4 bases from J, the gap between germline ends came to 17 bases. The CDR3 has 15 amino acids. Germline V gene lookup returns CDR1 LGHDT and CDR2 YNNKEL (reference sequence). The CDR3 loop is CASSANMATSYGYTF. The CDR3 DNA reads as TGTGCCAGCAGCGCCAACATGGCCACTAGCTATGGCTACACCTTC.

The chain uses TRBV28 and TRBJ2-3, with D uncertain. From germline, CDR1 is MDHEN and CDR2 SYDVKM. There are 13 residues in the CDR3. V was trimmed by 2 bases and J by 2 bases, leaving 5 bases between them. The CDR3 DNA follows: TGTGCCAGCAGTTTACAGCTCACAGATACGCAGTATTTT. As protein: CASSLQLTDTQYF.

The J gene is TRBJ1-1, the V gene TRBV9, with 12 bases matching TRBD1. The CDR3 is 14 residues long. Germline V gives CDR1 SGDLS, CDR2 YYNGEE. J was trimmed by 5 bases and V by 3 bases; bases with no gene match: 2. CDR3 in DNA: TGTGCCAGCAGCGGGGACAGGGGGCGGACTGAAGCTTTCTTT. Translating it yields CASSGDRGRTEAFF.

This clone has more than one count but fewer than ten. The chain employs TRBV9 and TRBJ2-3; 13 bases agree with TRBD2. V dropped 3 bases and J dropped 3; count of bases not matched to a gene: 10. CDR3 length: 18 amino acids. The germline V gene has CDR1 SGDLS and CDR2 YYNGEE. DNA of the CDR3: TGTGCCAGCAGCGGGGACGGGACTAGCGGGATAGGGACAGATACGCAGTATTTT. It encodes CASSGDGTSGIGTDTQYF.

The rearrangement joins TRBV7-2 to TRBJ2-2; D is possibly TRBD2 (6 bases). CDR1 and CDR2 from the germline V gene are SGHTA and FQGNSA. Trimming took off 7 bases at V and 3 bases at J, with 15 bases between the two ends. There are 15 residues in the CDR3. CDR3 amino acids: CASIWRAGYTGELFF. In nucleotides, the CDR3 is TGTGCCAGCATATGGAGGGCAGGATACACCGGGGAGCTGTTTTTT.

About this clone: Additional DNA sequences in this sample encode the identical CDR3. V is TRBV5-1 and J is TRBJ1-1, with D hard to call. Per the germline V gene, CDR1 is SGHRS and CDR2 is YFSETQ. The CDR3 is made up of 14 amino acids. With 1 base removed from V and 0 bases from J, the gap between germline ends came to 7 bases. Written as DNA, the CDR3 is TGCGCCAGCAGCTTGAGTACGGTGAACACTGAAGCTTTCTTT. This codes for CASSLSTVNTEAFF.

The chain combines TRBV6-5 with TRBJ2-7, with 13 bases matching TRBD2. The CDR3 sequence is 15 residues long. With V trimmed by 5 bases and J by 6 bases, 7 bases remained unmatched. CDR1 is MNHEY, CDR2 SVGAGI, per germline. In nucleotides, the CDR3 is TGTGCCAGCAGTAAGCCGGGACTAGCGGGGTTCGAGCAGTACTTC. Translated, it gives CASSKPGLAGFEQYF.